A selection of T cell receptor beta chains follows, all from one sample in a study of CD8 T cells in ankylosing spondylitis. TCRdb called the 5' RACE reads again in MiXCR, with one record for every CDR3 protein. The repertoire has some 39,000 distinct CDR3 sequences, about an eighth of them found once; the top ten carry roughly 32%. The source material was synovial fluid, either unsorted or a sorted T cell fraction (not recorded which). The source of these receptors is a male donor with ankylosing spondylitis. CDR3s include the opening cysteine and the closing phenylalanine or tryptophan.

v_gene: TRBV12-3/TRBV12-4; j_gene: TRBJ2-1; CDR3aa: CASSFGGGPVNEQFF
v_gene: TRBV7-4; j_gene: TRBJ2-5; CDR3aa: CASSLLKIEYYSQETQYF
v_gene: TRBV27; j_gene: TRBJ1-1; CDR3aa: CASSLWGGRTEAFF
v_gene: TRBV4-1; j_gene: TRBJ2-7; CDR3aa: CASSPFGGRNYEQYF
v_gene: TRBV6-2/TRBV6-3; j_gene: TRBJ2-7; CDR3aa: CASSYSTSGSEQYF
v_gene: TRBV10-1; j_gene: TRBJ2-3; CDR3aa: CASSEGTSGTDTQYF
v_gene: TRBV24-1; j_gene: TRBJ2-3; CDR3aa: CATSDLLANTQYF
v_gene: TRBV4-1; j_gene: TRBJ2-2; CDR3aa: CASSQGPLLRRLNTGELFF
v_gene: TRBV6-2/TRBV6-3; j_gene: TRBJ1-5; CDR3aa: CASSYPPKDSFNQPQHF
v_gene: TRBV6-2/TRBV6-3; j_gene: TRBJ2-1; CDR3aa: CASSPGLGYYNEQFF
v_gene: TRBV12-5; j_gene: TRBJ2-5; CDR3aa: CASGLWSGGEETQYF
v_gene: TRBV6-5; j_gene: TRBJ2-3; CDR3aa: CASSYARGYPSAYF
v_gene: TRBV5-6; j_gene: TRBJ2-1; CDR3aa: CASSPSRREGLVNEQFF
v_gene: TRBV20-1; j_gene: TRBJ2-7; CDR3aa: CSAAGTSGRLSSYEQYF
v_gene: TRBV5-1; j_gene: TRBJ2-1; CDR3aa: CASSLATGWEQFF
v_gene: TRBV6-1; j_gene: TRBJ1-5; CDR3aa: CASRVQGHSNQPQHF